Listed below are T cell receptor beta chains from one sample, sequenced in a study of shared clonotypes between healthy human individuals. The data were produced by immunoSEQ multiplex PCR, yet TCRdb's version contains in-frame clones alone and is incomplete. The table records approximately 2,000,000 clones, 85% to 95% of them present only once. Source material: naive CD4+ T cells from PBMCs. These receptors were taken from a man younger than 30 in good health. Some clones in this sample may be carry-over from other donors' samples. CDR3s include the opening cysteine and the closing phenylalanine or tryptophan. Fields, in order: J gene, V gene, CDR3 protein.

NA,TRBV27,CASSLFSYEQYF
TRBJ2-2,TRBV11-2,CASSPVSGGRGELFF
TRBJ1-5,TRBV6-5,CASSYSWETGPQHF
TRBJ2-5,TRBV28,CASSITSEETQYF
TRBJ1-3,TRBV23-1,CASPLGSSGNTIYF
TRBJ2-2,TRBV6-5,CASSSGTLNTGELFF
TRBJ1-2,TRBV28,CASSAQTLGQLGGYTF
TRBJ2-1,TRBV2,CASRNTGGDEQFF
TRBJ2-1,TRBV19,CASRPIGGSEQFF
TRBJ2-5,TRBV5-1,CASGPGLAGASVETQYF
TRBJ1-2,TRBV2,CASAGQGPIYGYTF
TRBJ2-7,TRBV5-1,CASQDSSYEQYF
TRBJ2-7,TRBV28,CASSSYIRSSYEQYF
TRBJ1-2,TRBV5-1,CASSPDPSNYGYTF
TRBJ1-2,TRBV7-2,CASSLAGKAPYQGYTF
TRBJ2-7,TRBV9,CASSVAPAKSSYEQYF
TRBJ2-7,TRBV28,CAIQDRAGEQYF
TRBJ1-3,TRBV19,CASTSMIYSGNTIYF
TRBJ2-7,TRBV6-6,CASRDDLLAYEQYF
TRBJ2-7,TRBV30,CAYKIYYEQYF
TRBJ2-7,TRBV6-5,CASSPKASGRYEQYF
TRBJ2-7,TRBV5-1,CASSEGQTYEQYF
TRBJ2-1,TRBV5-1,CASSLVGGSGNEQFF
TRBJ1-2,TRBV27,CASSFRGTGGYGYTF
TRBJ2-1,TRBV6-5,CASSRLAGGDEQFF